Each of the 30 T cell receptor beta chains below was sequenced from the same sample in a study of cytomegalovirus exposure and HLA in healthy donors. The PCR made use of 60 Vbeta and 13 Jbeta primers. Clones were read by immunoSEQ multiplex PCR, and TCRdb kept only the in-frame ones, dropping some. The sample totals 150,000 to 200,000 clones. The sequencing sample was made of PBMCs. The origin of the receptors is a man in his thirties or forties in good health and CMV-seronegative.

The chain carries TRBV2 and TRBJ1-2; no clear D gene. V was shortened by 3 bases and J by 7 bases, with 6 bases between the two germline ends. The germline V gene has CDR1 SNHLY and CDR2 FYNNEI. CDR3 size: 11 residues. As DNA, the CDR3 is TGTGCCAGCAGTGAGTCGGGTGGCTACACCTTC. Its translation is CASSESGGYTF.

The V call is TRBV2, the J call TRBJ2-5; D is unclear. Trimming took off 1 base at V and 1 base at J, with 7 bases between the two ends. CDR3 length: 14 residues. Germline values: CDR1 SNHLY, CDR2 FYNNEI. The DNA of the CDR3 is TGTGCCAGCAGTGAAGGACTGAGCCAAGAGACCCAGTACTTC. This encodes CASSEGLSQETQYF.

The CDR3 DNA is TGTGCCAGCAGCCAAGAGCTAGCGACGGGCGAGCAGTACTTC. Translation: CASSQELATGEQYF. V usage is TRBV4-2 and J usage is TRBJ2-7, with D possibly being TRBD2 (6 bases). The germline V and J ends were trimmed by 0 bases and 6 bases, with 12 bases remaining between them. Germline CDR1 and CDR2: LGHNA and YNFKEQ. This CDR3 contains 14 residues.

V gene TRBV7-9 combines with J gene TRBJ1-5; D unresolved. The CDR3 is 15 residues long. Germline CDR1 and CDR2: SEHNR and FQNEAQ (reference sequence). V was trimmed by 3 bases and J by 3 bases, leaving 12 bases between them. The CDR3 DNA reads TGTGCCAGCAGCTTGTCAGGCGCCCCCAATCAGCCCCAGCATTTT. Translation gives CASSLSGAPNQPQHF.

The chain has TRBV6-1 and TRBJ1-3; weak D call: TRBD1 (5 bases). Per germline, CDR1 MNHNS and CDR2 SASEGT. The CDR3 totals 16 residues. V shed 0 bases and J shed 3 bases, with 12 bases lying between them. CDR3 coding DNA: TGTGCCAGCAGTGAAGCGGCTAGGGGCGTTGGAAACACCATATATTTT. Translation: CASSEAARGVGNTIYF.

The chain combines TRBV5-8 with TRBJ1-2; TRBD1 matches 8 bases. CDR1 is SGHTS and CDR2 is YDEGEE in the germline V gene. Trimming took 4 bases from V and 4 from J; bases not matched to a gene: 3. The CDR3 totals 13 residues. The CDR3 DNA follows: TGTGCCAGCAGCACGACAGGGGTCTATGGCTACACCTTC. Amino acids: CASSTTGVYGYTF.

CDR3 protein: CASSVTTGTGGSEQYF. CDR3 DNA: TGTGCCAGCAGTGTGACCACCGGGACAGGGGGCTCGGAGCAGTACTTC. The chain employs TRBV6-1 and TRBJ2-5, with 12 nucleotides matching TRBD1. V trimming: 4 bases; J trimming: 11 bases; junction bases outside the gene matches: 14. CDR1 MNHNS and CDR2 SASEGT come from the germline V gene. The CDR3 sequence is 16 residues long.

The V gene is TRBV2, the J gene TRBJ2-1, with 9 positions matching TRBD2. V lost 3 bases to trimming and J lost 5 bases; unmatched junction nucleotides: 14. Germline V CDR1 and CDR2: SNHLY, FYNNEI. The CDR3 covers 18 residues. CDR3 residues: CASSDSSGGPQPDNEQFF. As DNA, the CDR3 is TGTGCCAGCAGTGATTCCAGCGGGGGGCCACAACCAGACAATGAGCAGTTCTTC.

The chain recombines TRBV5-6 with TRBJ2-7; D gene unclear. Trimming stripped 4 bases from V and 3 bases from J, with 8 bases between. The CDR3 covers 12 residues. CDR1 SGHDT and CDR2 YYEEEE come from the germline V gene. CDR3 in amino acids: CASSHRDYEQYF. The CDR3 DNA follows: TGTGCCAGCAGCCACAGAGACTACGAGCAGTACTTC. Full variable domain (rest looked up from reference TRBV5-6 and TRBJ2-7): DAGVTQSPTHLIKTRGQQVTLRCSPKSGHDTVSWYQQALGQGPQFIFQYYEEEERQRGNFPDRFSGHQFPNYSSELNVNALLLGDSALYLCASSHRDYEQYFGPGTRLTVT.

In DNA form, the CDR3 reads TGCGCCAGCCGGACTAGCGGGGGTATCTACGAGCAGTACTTC. This gives the protein CASRTSGGIYEQYF. The chain couples TRBV10-2 to TRBJ2-7, with 13 positions matching TRBD2. The ends lost 8 bases at V and 3 bases at J; junction bases unmatched: 4. Germline V gene data show CDR1 as WSHSY and CDR2 as SAAADI. The CDR3 covers 14 residues.

V gene TRBV27 combines with J gene TRBJ1-1; D is unclear. This CDR3 is 16 amino acids long. Germline loops: CDR1 MNHEY, CDR2 SMNVEV (reference sequence). V lost 1 base and J 0 bases, leaving 12 bases between the germline ends. The CDR3 spells CASSLWAGNMNTEAFF. The CDR3 region has the DNA TGTGCCAGCAGTTTATGGGCCGGGAACATGAACACTGAAGCTTTCTTT.

The genes are TRBV7-9 and TRBJ2-5; 8 bases fit TRBD1. The end of the DNA fits TRBJ2-7 better, so the J call may be wrong. CDR1 and CDR2 (germline): SEHNR, FQNEAQ (reference sequence). CDR3 length: 15 amino acids. The CDR3 loop reads CASSLGTGGFGEQYF. The CDR3 DNA sequence: TGTGCCAGCAGCTTGGGGACAGGAGGTTTCGGCGAGCAGTACTTC.

V is TRBV30 and J is TRBJ1-2, with D perhaps matching TRBD1 (5 bases). Trimming left V 5 bases short and J 2 bases short, with 18 bases between. The CDR3 covers 15 residues. Germline V lookup: CDR1 GTSNPN, CDR2 SVGIG (reference sequence). The DNA for the CDR3 is TGTGCCTGGGGGGCCGTTTTGGGCAACAACTATGGCTACACCTTC. Translation: CAWGAVLGNNYGYTF. Combining the CDR3 with reference TRBV30 and TRBJ1-2 gives the whole variable domain SQTIHQWPATLVQPVGSPLSLECTVEGTSNPNLYWYRQAAGRGLQLLFYSVGIGQISSEVPQNLSASRPQDRQFILSSKKLLLSDSGFYLCAWGAVLGNNYGYTFGSGTRLTVV.

The genes are TRBV9 and TRBJ1-1, with D maybe TRBD1 (6 bases). Trimming cost V 2 bases and J 1 base, with 12 bases left between them. CDR3 length equals 15 residues. Looked up from germline, CDR1 is SGDLS and CDR2 is YYNGEE. CDR3 nucleotide sequence: TGTGCCAGCAGCGTTGGGGAAGGGGGGAACACTGAAGCTTTCTTT. Translated: CASSVGEGGNTEAFF.

The chain uses TRBV2 and TRBJ1-1; D not certain. Germline V lookup: CDR1 SNHLY, CDR2 FYNNEI. The CDR3 length is 13 residues. Trimming removed 5 bases from V and 2 bases from J, with 9 bases in between. CDR3 coding DNA: TGTGCCAGCAGTAGAGAGATAAACACTGAAGCTTTCTTT. Translating gives CASSREINTEAFF. The variable domain in full, with the rest retrieved from reference TRBV2 and TRBJ1-1, is EPEVTQTPSHQVTQMGQEVILRCVPISNHLYFYWYRQILGQKVEFLVSFYNNEISEKSEIFDDQFSVERPDGSNFTLKIRSTKLEDSAMYFCASSREINTEAFFGQGTRLTVV.

CDR3 residues: CASSVVGGTYGYTF. The CDR3 DNA follows: TGTGCCAGCAGCGTAGTGGGAGGGACCTATGGCTACACCTTC. This chain joins TRBV9 and TRBJ1-2; TRBD1 is a possible D gene (5 bases). V shed 0 bases and J shed 4 bases, with 10 bases lying between them. This CDR3 contains 14 residues. CDR1 SGDLS and CDR2 YYNGEE come from the germline V gene.

The chain joins TRBV27 to TRBJ2-1; 7 nucleotides line up with TRBD2. There are 15 residues in the CDR3. From germline, CDR1 is MNHEY and CDR2 SMNVEV (reference sequence). J lost 0 bases, V lost 3 bases, and 2 bases had no gene match. This CDR3 reads CASSLRGSSYNEQFF. In nucleotides, the CDR3 is TGTGCCAGCAGTTTGCGGGGGAGCTCCTACAATGAGCAGTTCTTC.

V and J are TRBV4-1 and TRBJ2-3; 7 bases agree with TRBD1. The CDR3 is made up of 15 amino acids. CDR1 is MGHRA and CDR2 is YSYEKL in the germline V gene. J gave up 2 bases and V 6 bases, and 8 bases lay outside the gene matches. CDR3 nucleotide sequence: TGCGCCAGCAGGCAGGGGGAGTTGCTCACAGATACGCAGTATTTT. The encoded protein is CASRQGELLTDTQYF.

The chain couples TRBV4-2 to TRBJ1-4; no definite D call. CDR3 length: 16 residues. The ends were cut back, 0 bases at V and 7 bases at J, with 15 bases in the middle. Germline V gene data show CDR1 as LGHNA and CDR2 as YNFKEQ. The CDR3 here is CASSQESWGGGEKLFF. DNA of the CDR3: TGTGCCAGCAGCCAAGAAAGTTGGGGTGGAGGTGAAAAACTGTTTTTT.

This chain joins TRBV6-1 and TRBJ1-1, with D maybe TRBD1 (5 bases). Germline lookup yields CDR1 MNHNS and CDR2 SASEGT. The CDR3 contains 13 residues. The ends were cut back, 3 bases at V and 5 bases at J, with 10 bases in the middle. CDR3 sequence reads: CASSEGGRTEAFF. The CDR3 nucleotides are TGTGCCAGCAGTGAGGGGGGGAGAACTGAAGCTTTCTTT.

This chain joins TRBV29-1 and TRBJ2-3; a weak D match, TRBD1 (6 bases). Deletions cut 7 bases from V and 5 bases from J, with 25 bases between. The CDR3 length is 16 residues. CDR1 and CDR2 from the germline V gene are SQVTM and ANQGSEA. In nucleotides, the CDR3 is TGCAGCGCCCCTGGCGGACAGTGGCCATTAGAAGATACGCAGTATTTT. Translated, it gives CSAPGGQWPLEDTQYF.

The rearrangement joins TRBV10-2 to TRBJ1-6, with D perhaps TRBD1 (5 bases). V dropped 6 bases and J dropped 8 bases, with 11 bases sitting between them. There are 13 residues in the CDR3. Germline loops: CDR1 WSHSY, CDR2 SAAADI. CDR3 amino acids: CASRGGVDSPLHF. CDR3 nucleotides: TGCGCCAGCAGGGGGGGGGTGGATTCACCCCTCCACTTT.

This rearrangement joins TRBV10-2 to TRBJ1-1; the D is unclear. The CDR3 is 13 residues long. Germline V gene lookup returns CDR1 WSHSY and CDR2 SAAADI. The V end was cut by 4 bases, the J end by 3 bases, with 9 bases between. The CDR3 DNA follows: TGCGCCAGCAGTGTGGGCCAAGACACTGAAGCTTTCTTT. Translation gives CASSVGQDTEAFF.

This chain connects TRBV2 to TRBJ2-1, with 10 bases matching TRBD2. The CDR3 loop spans 14 amino acids. CDR1 is SNHLY, CDR2 FYNNEI, per germline. V was pared by 5 bases and J by 4 bases, with 2 bases of the junction left unmatched. CDR3 region: CASSTAGGYNEQFF. The CDR3, as DNA: TGTGCCAGCAGTACAGCGGGGGGGTACAATGAGCAGTTCTTC.

This rearrangement joins TRBV4-2 to TRBJ2-1, with TRBD2 matching over 9 bases. This CDR3 has 15 amino acids. Germline trimming cut 4 bases from V and 4 bases from J; bases unmatched to any gene: 5. Germline CDR1 LGHNA, CDR2 YNFKEQ. The CDR3 region is CASSPSGIPYNEQFF. In nucleotides, the CDR3 is TGTGCCAGCAGCCCTAGCGGGATTCCTTACAATGAGCAGTTCTTC.

V is TRBV30 and J is TRBJ2-7; 7 bases agree with TRBD1. In germline, CDR1 is GTSNPN, CDR2 SVGIG (reference sequence). The CDR3 runs to 12 residues. The ends lost 7 bases at V and 3 bases at J; junction bases unmatched: 6. The CDR3 here is CALRTGYYEQYF. CDR3 DNA: TGTGCCTTGCGGACAGGTTACTACGAGCAGTACTTC. Filled out from reference TRBV30 and TRBJ2-7, the complete variable domain reads SQTIHQWPATLVQPVGSPLSLECTVEGTSNPNLYWYRQAAGRGLQLLFYSVGIGQISSEVPQNLSASRPQDRQFILSSKKLLLSDSGFYLCALRTGYYEQYFGPGTRLTVT.

This sequence joins TRBV6-5 and TRBJ2-4; D is unclear. The CDR3 runs 15 residues. Trimming pared 5 bases from V and 1 base from J, leaving 12 bases between. Germline V gene sequence: CDR1 MNHEY, CDR2 SVGAGI. The CDR3 coding sequence is TGTGCCAGCAGTCTGTCTACTTTGGCCAAAAACATTCAGTACTTC. Protein: CASSLSTLAKNIQYF.

The rearrangement links TRBV28 to TRBJ2-7; 11 bases agree with TRBD2. The CDR3 runs to 13 residues. The V gene's germline CDR1 is MDHEN and CDR2 SYDVKM. The junction had 7 bases not matched to a gene; V was cut back by 11 bases and J by 4 bases. The CDR3 sequence is CASTGLAVYEQYF. CDR3 nucleotide sequence: TGTGCCTCGACGGGACTAGCGGTATACGAGCAGTACTTC.

J is TRBJ2-7 and V is TRBV6-5; D perhaps matches TRBD2 (6 bases). Germline values: CDR1 MNHEY, CDR2 SVGAGI. Trimming cost V 5 bases and J 3 bases, with 14 bases left between them. CDR3 size: 14 residues. The CDR3 is CASSTRDWSYEQYF. DNA of the CDR3: TGTGCCAGCAGTACCCGGGACTGGAGCTACGAGCAGTACTTC.

J is TRBJ2-1 and V is TRBV7-9; TRBD2 matches at 8 bases. Germline-derived CDR1 and CDR2 are SEHNR and FQNEAQ (reference sequence). This CDR3 comprises 15 residues. V was pared by 2 bases and J by 4 bases, with 4 bases of the junction left unmatched. DNA of the CDR3: TGTGCCAGCAGCTTAAACGGGAGGGTTTACAATGAGCAGTTCTTC. Its protein product is CASSLNGRVYNEQFF.